Included here is one TCR beta chain sequence, with context. CDR3 length equals 14 residues. After removal of 5 bases from V and 5 bases from J, the junction contained 6 bases not matched to a gene. Germline CDR1 LNHDA, CDR2 SQIVND (reference sequence). The data originate from a study of shared clonotypes between healthy human individuals. Data came from immunoSEQ multiplex PCR; TCRdb stores just in-frame clones and leaves some out. The table has some 2.3 million clones, 93% seen once; the top ten hold 0.3% to 0.4%. This clonotype originated in a man younger than 35 in good health. Some clones in this sample may be carry-over from other donors' samples. The chain employs TRBV19 and TRBJ2-7; 10 bases map to TRBD1. Sequenced: naive CD4+ T cells from PBMCs. The subset was: CD45RA+ positively selected. CDR3 DNA: TGTGCCAGTAGTCTCACGGGACAGGGGAACGAGCAGTACTTC. Amino acid sequence: CASSLTGQGNEQYF.